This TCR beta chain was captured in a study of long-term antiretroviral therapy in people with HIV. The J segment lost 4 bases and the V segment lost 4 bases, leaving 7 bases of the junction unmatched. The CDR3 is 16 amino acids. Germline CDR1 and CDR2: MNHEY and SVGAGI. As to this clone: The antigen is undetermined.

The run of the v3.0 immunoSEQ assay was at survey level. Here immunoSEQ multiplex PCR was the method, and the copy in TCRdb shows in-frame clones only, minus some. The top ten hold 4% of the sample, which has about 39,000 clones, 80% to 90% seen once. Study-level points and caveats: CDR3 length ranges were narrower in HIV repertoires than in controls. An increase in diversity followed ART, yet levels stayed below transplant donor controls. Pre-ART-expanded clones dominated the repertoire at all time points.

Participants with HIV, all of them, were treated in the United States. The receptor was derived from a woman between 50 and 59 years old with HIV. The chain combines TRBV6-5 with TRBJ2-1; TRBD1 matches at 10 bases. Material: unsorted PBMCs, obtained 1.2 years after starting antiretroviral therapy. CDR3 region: CASSFRQGAKYNEQFF. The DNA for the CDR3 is TGTGCCAGCAGTTTCCGACAGGGGGCAAAATACAATGAGCAGTTCTTC.